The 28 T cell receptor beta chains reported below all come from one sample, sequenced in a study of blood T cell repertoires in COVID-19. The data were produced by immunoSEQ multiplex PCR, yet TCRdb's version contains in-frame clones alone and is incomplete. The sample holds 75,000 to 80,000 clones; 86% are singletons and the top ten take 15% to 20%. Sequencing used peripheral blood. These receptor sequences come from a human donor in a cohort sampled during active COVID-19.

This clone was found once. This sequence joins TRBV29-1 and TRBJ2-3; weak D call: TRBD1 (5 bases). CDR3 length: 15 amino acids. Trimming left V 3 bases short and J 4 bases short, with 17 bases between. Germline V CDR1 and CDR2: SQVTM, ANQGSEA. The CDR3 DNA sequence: TGCAGCGTTGACGCAGGGTGGGCCCGCGCAGATACGCAGTATTTT. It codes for CSVDAGWARADTQYF.

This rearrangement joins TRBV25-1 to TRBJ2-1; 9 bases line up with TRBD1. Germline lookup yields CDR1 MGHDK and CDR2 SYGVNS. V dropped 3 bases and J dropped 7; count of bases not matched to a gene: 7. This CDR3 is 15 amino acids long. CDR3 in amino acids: CASSDWDRDENEQFF. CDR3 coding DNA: TGTGCCAGCAGTGACTGGGACAGGGACGAGAATGAGCAGTTCTTC. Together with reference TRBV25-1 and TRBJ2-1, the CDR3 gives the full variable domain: EADIYQTPRYLVIGTGKKITLECSQTMGHDKMYWYQQDPGMELHLIHYSYGVNSTEKGDLSSESTVSRIRTEHFPLTLESARPSHTSQYLCASSDWDRDENEQFFGPGTRLTVL.

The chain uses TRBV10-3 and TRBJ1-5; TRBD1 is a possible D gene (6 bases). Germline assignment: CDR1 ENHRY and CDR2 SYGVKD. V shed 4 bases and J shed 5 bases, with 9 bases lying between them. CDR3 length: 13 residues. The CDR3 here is CAISVAGDQPQHF. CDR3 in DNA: TGTGCCATCAGTGTAGCAGGGGATCAGCCCCAGCATTTT.

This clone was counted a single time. The CDR3 here is CASSSDGTGNNSPLHF. As DNA, the CDR3 is TGCGCCAGCAGCTCCGACGGGACAGGGAACAATTCACCCCTCCACTTT. V usage is TRBV5-1 and J usage is TRBJ1-6, with 9 bases that match TRBD1. Looked up from germline, CDR1 is SGHRS and CDR2 is YFSETQ. This CDR3 has 16 residues. V lost 3 bases, J lost 7 bases, and 8 bases stayed unmatched.

CDR3 DNA sequence: TGTGCCAGCAGGTACCTAGCGGGGGGGCCCAATGAGCAGTTCTTC. Protein: CASRYLAGGPNEQFF. V usage is TRBV2 and J usage is TRBJ2-1; 12 bases are shared with TRBD2. The CDR3 sequence is 15 residues long. Germline CDR1 reads SNHLY; CDR2 reads FYNNEI. The J segment lost 6 bases and the V segment lost 6 bases, leaving 6 bases of the junction unmatched.

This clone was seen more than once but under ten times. The CDR3 is CAITGTSGGLLYEQYF. The CDR3, as DNA: TGTGCCATCACTGGGACTAGCGGCGGGCTTCTCTACGAGCAGTACTTC. This rearrangement joins TRBV10-3 to TRBJ2-7; 11 nucleotides line up with TRBD2. Germline V gene data show CDR1 as ENHRY and CDR2 as SYGVKD. CDR3 size: 16 residues. The V segment lost 7 bases and the J segment 3 bases; nucleotides outside the gene matches: 11.

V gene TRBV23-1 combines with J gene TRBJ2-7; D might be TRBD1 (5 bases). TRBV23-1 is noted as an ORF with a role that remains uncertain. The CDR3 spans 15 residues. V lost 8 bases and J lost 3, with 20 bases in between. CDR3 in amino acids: CASPIWTRACYEQYF. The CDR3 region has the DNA TGCGCCAGCCCGATTTGGACCAGGGCGTGCTACGAGCAGTACTTC.

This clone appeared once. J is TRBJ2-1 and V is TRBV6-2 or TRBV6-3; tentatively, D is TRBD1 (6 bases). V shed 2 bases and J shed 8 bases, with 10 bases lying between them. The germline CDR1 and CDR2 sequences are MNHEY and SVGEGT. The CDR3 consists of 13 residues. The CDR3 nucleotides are TGTGCCAGCAGTTACGCTACAGGGCATGAGCAGTTCTTC. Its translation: CASSYATGHEQFF.

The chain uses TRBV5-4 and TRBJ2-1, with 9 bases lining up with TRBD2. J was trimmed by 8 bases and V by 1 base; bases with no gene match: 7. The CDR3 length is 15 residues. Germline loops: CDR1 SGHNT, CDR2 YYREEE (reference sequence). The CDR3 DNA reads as TGTGCCAGCAGCTTGTCGGCTAGCGGGAAACATGAGCAGTTCTTC. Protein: CASSLSASGKHEQFF.

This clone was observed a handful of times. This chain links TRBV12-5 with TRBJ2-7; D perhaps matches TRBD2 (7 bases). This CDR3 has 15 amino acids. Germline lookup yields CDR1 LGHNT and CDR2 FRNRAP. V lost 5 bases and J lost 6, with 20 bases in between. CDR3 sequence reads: CASGEAGTIASEQYF. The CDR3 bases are TGTGCTAGTGGTGAAGCGGGGACAATTGCCAGCGAGCAGTACTTC.

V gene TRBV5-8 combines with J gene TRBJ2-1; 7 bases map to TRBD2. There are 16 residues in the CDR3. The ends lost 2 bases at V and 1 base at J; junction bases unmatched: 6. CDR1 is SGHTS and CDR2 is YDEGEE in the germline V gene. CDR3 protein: CASSFFGGGSYNEQFF. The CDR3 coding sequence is TGTGCCAGCAGCTTTTTTGGGGGGGGGTCCTACAATGAGCAGTTCTTC.

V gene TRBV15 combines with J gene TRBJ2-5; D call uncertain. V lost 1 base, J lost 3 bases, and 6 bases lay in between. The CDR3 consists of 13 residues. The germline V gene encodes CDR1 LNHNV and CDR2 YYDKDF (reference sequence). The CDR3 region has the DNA TGTGCCACCAGCAGAGTTCGGGAAGAGACCCAGTACTTC. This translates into CATSRVREETQYF.

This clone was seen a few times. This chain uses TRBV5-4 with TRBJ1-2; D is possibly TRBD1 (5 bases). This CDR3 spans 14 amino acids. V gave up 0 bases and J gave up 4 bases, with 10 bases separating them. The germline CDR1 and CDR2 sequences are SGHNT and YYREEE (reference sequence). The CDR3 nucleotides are TGTGCCAGCAGCTTGGAGGGACTTGGCTATGGCTACACCTTC. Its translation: CASSLEGLGYGYTF. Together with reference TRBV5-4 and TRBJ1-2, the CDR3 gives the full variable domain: ETGVTQSPTHLIKTRGQQVTLRCSSQSGHNTVSWYQQALGQGPQFIFQYYREEENGRGNFPPRFSGLQFPNYSSELNVNALELDDSALYLCASSLEGLGYGYTFGSGTRLTVV.

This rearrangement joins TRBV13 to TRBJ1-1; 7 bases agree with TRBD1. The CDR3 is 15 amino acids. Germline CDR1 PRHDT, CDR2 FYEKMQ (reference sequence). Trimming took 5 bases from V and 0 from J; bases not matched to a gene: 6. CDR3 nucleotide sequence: TGTGCCAGCAGCACCGGGACAGTCCTGAACACTGAAGCTTTCTTT. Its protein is CASSTGTVLNTEAFF.

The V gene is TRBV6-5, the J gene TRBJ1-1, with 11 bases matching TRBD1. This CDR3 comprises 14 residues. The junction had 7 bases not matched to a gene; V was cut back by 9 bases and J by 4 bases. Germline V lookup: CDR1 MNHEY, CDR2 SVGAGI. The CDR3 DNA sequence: TGTGCCAGTCCCGGACAGGGGGCGCCCACTGAAGCTTTCTTT. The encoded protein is CASPGQGAPTEAFF.

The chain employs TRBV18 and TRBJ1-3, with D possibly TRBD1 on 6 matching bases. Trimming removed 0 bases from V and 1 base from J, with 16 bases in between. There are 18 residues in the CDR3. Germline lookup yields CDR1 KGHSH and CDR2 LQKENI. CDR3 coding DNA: TGTGCCAGCTCACCACCAAATAGATCTGGACAGTCTGGAAACACCATATATTTT. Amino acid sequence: CASSPPNRSGQSGNTIYF.

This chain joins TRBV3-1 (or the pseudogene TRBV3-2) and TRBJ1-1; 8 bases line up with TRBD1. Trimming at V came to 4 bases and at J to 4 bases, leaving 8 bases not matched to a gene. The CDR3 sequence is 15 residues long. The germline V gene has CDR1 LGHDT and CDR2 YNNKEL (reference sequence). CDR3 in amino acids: CASSLRTGWTTEAFF. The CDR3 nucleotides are TGTGCCAGCAGCCTGCGGACAGGGTGGACCACTGAAGCTTTCTTT.

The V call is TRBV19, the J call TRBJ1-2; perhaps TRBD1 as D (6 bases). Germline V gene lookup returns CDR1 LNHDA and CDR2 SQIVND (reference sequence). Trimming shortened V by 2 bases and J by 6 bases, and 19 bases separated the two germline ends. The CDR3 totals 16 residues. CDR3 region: CASSIIGARGADGYTF. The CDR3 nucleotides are TGTGCCAGTAGTATAATAGGGGCCAGGGGAGCGGATGGCTACACCTTC.

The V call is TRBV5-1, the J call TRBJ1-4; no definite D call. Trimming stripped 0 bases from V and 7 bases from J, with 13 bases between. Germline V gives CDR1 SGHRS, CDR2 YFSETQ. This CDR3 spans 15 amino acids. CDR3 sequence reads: CASSLGSRFSEKLFF. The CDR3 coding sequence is TGCGCCAGCAGCTTGGGGTCCAGGTTCAGTGAAAAACTGTTTTTT.

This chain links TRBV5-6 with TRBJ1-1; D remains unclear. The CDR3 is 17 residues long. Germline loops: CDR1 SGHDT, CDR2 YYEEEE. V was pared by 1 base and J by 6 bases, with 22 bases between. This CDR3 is CASSLLREGSGRPEAFF. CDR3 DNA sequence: TGTGCCAGCAGCTTGTTGAGAGAAGGGTCGGGGAGACCTGAAGCTTTCTTT.

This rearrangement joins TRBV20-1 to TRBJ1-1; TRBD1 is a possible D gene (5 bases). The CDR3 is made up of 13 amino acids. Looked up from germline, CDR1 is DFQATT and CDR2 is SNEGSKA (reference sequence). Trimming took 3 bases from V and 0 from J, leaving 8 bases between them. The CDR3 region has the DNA TGCAGTGCTAGTAAGGGGTTGAACACTGAAGCTTTCTTT. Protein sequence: CSASKGLNTEAFF.

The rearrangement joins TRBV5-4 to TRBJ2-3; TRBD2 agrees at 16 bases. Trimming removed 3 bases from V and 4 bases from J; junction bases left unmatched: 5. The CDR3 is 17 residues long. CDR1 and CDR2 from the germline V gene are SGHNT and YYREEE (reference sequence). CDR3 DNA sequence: TGTGCCAGCAGCTGGGGACTAGCGGGGGGGCAAGCAGATACGCAGTATTTT. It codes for CASSWGLAGGQADTQYF.

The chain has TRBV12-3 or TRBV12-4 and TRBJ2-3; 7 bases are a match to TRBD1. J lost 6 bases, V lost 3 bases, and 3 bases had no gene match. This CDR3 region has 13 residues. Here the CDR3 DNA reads TGTGCCAGCAGTTTTGGGGGACAGGATACGCAGTATTTT. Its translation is CASSFGGQDTQYF.

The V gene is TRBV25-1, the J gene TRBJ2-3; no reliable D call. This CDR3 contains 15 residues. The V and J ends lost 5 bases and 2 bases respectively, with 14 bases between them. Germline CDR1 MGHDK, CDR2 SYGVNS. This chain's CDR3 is CASSTGLHSTDTQYF. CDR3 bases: TGTGCCAGCAGTACGGGTCTTCATTCCACAGATACGCAGTATTTT. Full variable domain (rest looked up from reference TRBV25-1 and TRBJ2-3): EADIYQTPRYLVIGTGKKITLECSQTMGHDKMYWYQQDPGMELHLIHYSYGVNSTEKGDLSSESTVSRIRTEHFPLTLESARPSHTSQYLCASSTGLHSTDTQYFGPGTRLTVL.

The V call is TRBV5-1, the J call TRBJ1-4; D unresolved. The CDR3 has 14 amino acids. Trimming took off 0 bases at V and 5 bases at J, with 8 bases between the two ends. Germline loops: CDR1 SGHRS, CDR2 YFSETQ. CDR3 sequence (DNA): TGCGCCAGCAGCTTGGACCGGGTCAATGAAAAACTGTTTTTT. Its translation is CASSLDRVNEKLFF.

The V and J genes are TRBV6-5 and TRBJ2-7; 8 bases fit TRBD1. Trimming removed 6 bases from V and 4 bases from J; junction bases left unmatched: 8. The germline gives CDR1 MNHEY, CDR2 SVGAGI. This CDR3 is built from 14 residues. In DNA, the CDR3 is TGTGCCAGCAGCCCAAGACAGGGGCCATACGAGCAGTACTTC. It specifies CASSPRQGPYEQYF.

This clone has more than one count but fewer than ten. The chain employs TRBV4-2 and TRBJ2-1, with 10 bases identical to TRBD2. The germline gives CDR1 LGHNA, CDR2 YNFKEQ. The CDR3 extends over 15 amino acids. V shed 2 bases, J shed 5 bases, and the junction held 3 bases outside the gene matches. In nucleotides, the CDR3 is TGTGCCAGCAGCCAAATAGCGGGGGGTCACAATGAGCAGTTCTTC. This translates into CASSQIAGGHNEQFF.

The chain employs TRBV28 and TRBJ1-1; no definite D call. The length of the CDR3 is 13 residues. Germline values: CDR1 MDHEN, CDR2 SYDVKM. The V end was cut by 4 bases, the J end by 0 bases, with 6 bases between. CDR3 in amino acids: CASSSHLNTEAFF. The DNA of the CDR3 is TGTGCCAGCAGTTCCCATTTGAACACTGAAGCTTTCTTT.